The following is a T cell receptor (beta chain) sequence with its context. Its antigen is not identified. Germline V gene lookup returns CDR1 LGHDT and CDR2 YNNKEL (reference sequence). Trimming took off 0 bases at V and 5 bases at J, with 7 bases between the two ends. The CDR3 totals 13 residues. This sample was taken from a study of T cell repertoires in cytomegalovirus infection. Study-wide background: Evidence of both CMV infection and a matching HLA type came from public TCR beta signatures. Whole-study findings and limits: CMV carriers having the relevant HLA were flagged by cumulative public TCR beta family frequency. Across the ex vivo response, the dominant clonotypes were HLA-C-restricted CMV-specific TCR beta clonotypes.

TCRdb independently ran MiXCR on the reads; one entry per CDR3 protein. The sample contains hundreds of thousands of distinct CDR3 sequences, 20% to 25% of which appear only once. This sequence was found in a human donor in good health (CMV status not recorded). Some clones in this sample may be carry-over from other donors' samples. V and J are TRBV3-1 and TRBJ2-5; D gene uncertain. Sequences were obtained from CD8+ T cells from PBMCs. Written as DNA, the CDR3 is TGTGCCAGCAGCCAAGATCGGGCCGAGACCCAGTACTTC. Its protein product is CASSQDRAETQYF.